The source of this T cell receptor beta chain is a study of blood T cells in healthy people across ages (dated by TCRdb to about 2015). Looking at the study overall: Template switching captured roughly one uniquely barcoded TCR beta cDNA molecule per two T cells in model experiments. Age-related changes in TCR beta repertoire diversity were measured in the study by deep sequencing normalized with unique cDNA molecular identifiers. Four age groups were formed from the donors: young (average approximately 17 years), middle-aged (around 39), aged (62) and long-lived (more than 75). Donors of different ages were randomly distributed across sequencing lanes to avoid experimental bias. Using the same blood draw, the study looked at two additional independent replicas of 1 million unique cDNA reads for two donors, one aged 18 to 30 and the other aged 80 or older.

From cysteine to phenylalanine, the CDR3 is 16 amino acids long. The read is trimmed to its CDR3 DNA, 48 bases read in frame from base 1. CDR1 and CDR2 (LGHNA, YSLEER) derive from the germline V gene. Systemically healthy Caucasian individuals from Russia, roughly 40 in total and aged roughly 6 to 100 years, were included as donors. About 9.1 milliliters of peripheral blood were collected from each donor into EDTA-treated Vacutainer tubes. PBMCs were isolated by Ficoll-Paque density-gradient centrifugation, with at least 6 million obtained per sample. Total RNA, at least 5 micrograms per sample, was extracted from PBMCs with Trizol reagent. The percentages of naive CD45RAhigh/CD27high T cells were determined by flow cytometry on a PBMC aliquot from every donor. General study outcomes and caveats: Because the CMV infection status of the donors was unknown, age-related changes in expanded clonotypes may potentially have been confounded. Since profiling was done on bulk unsorted PBMCs, naive and antigen-experienced compartments could not be conclusively compared. The percentage of naive T cells measured by flow cytometry correlated strongly with observed TCR beta diversity. The long-lived group showed more naive CD4+ T cells, fewer expanded clones and increased TCR diversity than the aged group, suggesting age selection. Estimates of total diversity based on one million sequenced T cells were regarded as lower bounds and as underestimates. As age increased, observed TCR beta diversity per million T cells dropped in a roughly linear way, and a significant reduction was already evident by age about 40.

Libraries were made using 5' RACE. Sequencing used an Illumina HiSeq 2500. A second PCR of 7 to 11 cycles was run with a J-beta primer mix and a sample-barcoded 5' primer. A unique molecular identifier was introduced onto each TCR beta cDNA molecule by a template-switch 5' adaptor carrying 12 random nucleotides. Each sample yielded at least 3 million CDR3-containing paired-end reads. First-strand cDNA synthesis was performed from all RNA using the Mint cDNA synthesis kit, with priming by a TRBC-specific oligonucleotide. Following uracil-DNA glycosylase treatment, all cDNA underwent a first 18-cycle PCR with the universal primers M1SS and BC2_uni_R. The paper's data handling went like this. For normalization, 1 million high-quality reads, each with a distinct molecular identifier, were randomly selected from each sample. Instead of being binned into consensus sequences, reads with shared molecular identifiers were discarded. MiTCR, with a Q25 quality threshold and the strictest error-elimination algorithm, was used for CDR3 identification, clonotype clustering and error correction. A nonparametric unseen species model using Euler transformation provided a lower-bound estimate of total TCR beta diversity. TCRdb reanalyzed the raw reads on its own, using fastp at Q25 for trimming and MiXCR for clone calling, and kept in-frame beta chains. CDR3 protein sequences are deduplicated, and each keeps its most common genes and DNA. These V and J calls derive from TCRdb rather than the authors' analysis. The sample table contains under 850,000 distinct CDR3 sequences; only one count was recorded for about 37% of them. The ten most abundant clones make up 13% of the sample.

As regards this clonotype: Its antigen has not been determined. At one boundary the junction diverges from the germline segment, which might be a read error.

The specimen sequenced was blood. The sequence came from a man between 18 and 29 years old in good health. The rearrangement combines TRBV4-3 with TRBJ1-2; a tentative D match to TRBD1 spans 5 bases. The nucleotide sequence is given as TGCGCCAGCAGCCAAGTTGGGGGAGCGGTTAACTGTGGCTACACCTTC. It codes for CASSQVGGAVNCGYTF.